This TCR beta chain was observed in a study of Graves' ophthalmopathy and Graves' hyperthyroidism. Note on this clonotype: The antigen is undetermined.

The study's findings and limits: Also, most clonotypes expanded in the thyroid above 0.001 frequency appeared in blood.

Amplification of TCR beta CDR3 regions used RNA transcripts. Scientists carried out first-round RT-PCR using HTBI primers and then a second-round multiplex PCR. A single record per CDR3 protein comes from TCRdb applying MiXCR to the multiplex PCR reads. The sample lists about 660,000 distinct CDR3 sequences; roughly two fifths were seen once. Diagnoses were established from clinical symptoms, serum thyroxine, TRAb, thyroid ultrasound and orbital computed tomography. About 10 ml of fresh blood yielded the PBMCs by density gradient. Trimming took 4 bases from V and 3 from J; bases not matched to a gene: 18. CDR3 length equals 19 residues. Germline CDR1 SGDLS, CDR2 YYNGEE.

This chain joins TRBV9 and TRBJ2-5; TRBD2 aligns across 10 bases. Sequencing was carried out using peripheral blood. The receptor's source is an adult man with Graves' ophthalmopathy. This CDR3 reads CASSLEGLAGVVFKETQYF. CDR3 DNA sequence: TGTGCCAGCAGCCTCGAGGGGCTAGCGGGAGTTGTCTTTAAAGAGACCCAGTACTTC.